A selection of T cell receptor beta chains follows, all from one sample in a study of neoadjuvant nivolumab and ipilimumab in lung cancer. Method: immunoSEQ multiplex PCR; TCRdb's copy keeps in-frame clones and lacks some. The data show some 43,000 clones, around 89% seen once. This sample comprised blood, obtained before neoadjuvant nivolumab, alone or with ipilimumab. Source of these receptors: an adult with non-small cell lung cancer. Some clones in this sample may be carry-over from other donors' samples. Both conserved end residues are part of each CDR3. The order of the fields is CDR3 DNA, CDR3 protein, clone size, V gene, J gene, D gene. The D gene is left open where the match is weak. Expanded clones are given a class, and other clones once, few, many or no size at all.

CDR3 DNA: TGTGCCAGCTCACGGGCTAAGGACGGTAGACTAGCGGGAGGGCAAAACATTCAGTACTTC
CDR3 protein: CASSRAKDGRLAGGQNIQYF
clone size: NA
V gene: TRBV18
J gene: TRBJ2-4
D gene: TRBD2

CDR3 DNA: TGCGCCAGCAGCTTGCAACCGATGAACACTGAAGCTTTCTTT
CDR3 protein: CASSLQPMNTEAFF
clone size: NA
V gene: TRBV5-1
J gene: TRBJ1-1
D gene: NA

CDR3 DNA: TGTGCCTGGAGTGGGACAGGGGATCAGCCCCAGCATTTT
CDR3 protein: CAWSGTGDQPQHF
clone size: NA
V gene: TRBV30
J gene: TRBJ1-5
D gene: TRBD1

CDR3 DNA: TGTGCCAGCAGTGACGGCGACAGCAATGAGCAGTTCTTC
CDR3 protein: CASSDGDSNEQFF
clone size: NA
V gene: TRBV6-4
J gene: TRBJ2-1
D gene: NA

CDR3 DNA: TGTGCCAGCAGGTCAGCATTAGGCTATAATGAAAAACTGTTTTTT
CDR3 protein: CASRSALGYNEKLFF
clone size: once
V gene: TRBV2
J gene: TRBJ1-4
D gene: NA

CDR3 DNA: TGTGCCAGCAGCTTAGGGGGACTCTCTGGAAACACCATATATTTT
CDR3 protein: CASSLGGLSGNTIYF
clone size: NA
V gene: TRBV7-2
J gene: TRBJ1-3
D gene: NA

CDR3 DNA: TGTGCCAGCACCCTCGGACAGGGGACTGAAGCTTTCTTT
CDR3 protein: CASTLGQGTEAFF
clone size: NA
V gene: TRBV25-1
J gene: TRBJ1-1
D gene: TRBD1

CDR3 DNA: TGTGCCAGCAGTGTGGACAGGGGGCATCAGCCCCAGCATTTT
CDR3 protein: CASSVDRGHQPQHF
clone size: NA
V gene: TRBV2
J gene: TRBJ1-5
D gene: TRBD1

CDR3 DNA: TGTGCCAGCAGCCGTCCCGGGACAGGGCTCTATGGCTACACCTTC
CDR3 protein: CASSRPGTGLYGYTF
clone size: NA
V gene: TRBV7-6
J gene: TRBJ1-2
D gene: TRBD1

CDR3 DNA: TGTGCCAGCAGTACCGTGGCGGGGCCTAACGGTGGCTACACCTTC
CDR3 protein: CASSTVAGPNGGYTF
clone size: NA
V gene: TRBV2
J gene: TRBJ1-2
D gene: NA

CDR3 DNA: TGTGCCAGCTCCCGGGACAGCTCCTACGAGCAGTACTTC
CDR3 protein: CASSRDSSYEQYF
clone size: NA
V gene: TRBV18
J gene: TRBJ2-7
D gene: TRBD1

CDR3 DNA: TGTGCCAGCAGCGTAGGAGGGGGATACTATGGCTACACCTTC
CDR3 protein: CASSVGGGYYGYTF
clone size: NA
V gene: TRBV9
J gene: TRBJ1-2
D gene: NA

CDR3 DNA: TGCGCCAGCAGCCCTGGGACAGAGGAAAAACTGTTTTTT
CDR3 protein: CASSPGTEEKLFF
clone size: NA
V gene: TRBV5-1
J gene: TRBJ1-4
D gene: TRBD1

CDR3 DNA: TGTGCCAGCTCACCGGGGCTAGAGGGCTACACCTTC
CDR3 protein: CASSPGLEGYTF
clone size: NA
V gene: TRBV18
J gene: TRBJ1-2
D gene: NA

CDR3 DNA: TGCAGCCTTCGGGTAAGCACTGAAGCTTTCTTT
CDR3 protein: CSLRVSTEAFF
clone size: NA
V gene: TRBV20-1
J gene: TRBJ1-1
D gene: NA

CDR3 DNA: TGTGCCAGCAGCCTGGACAGGGGGCCGGGTGGCTACACCTTC
CDR3 protein: CASSLDRGPGGYTF
clone size: NA
V gene: TRBV9
J gene: TRBJ1-2
D gene: TRBD1

CDR3 DNA: TGTGCCAGCCGCCGGGACAGGGGTTCTGACATTCAGTACTTC
CDR3 protein: CASRRDRGSDIQYF
clone size: NA
V gene: TRBV7-2
J gene: TRBJ2-4
D gene: TRBD1

CDR3 DNA: TGCAGCGCCATCCCGCAGGTTGGGAACTATGGCTACACCTTC
CDR3 protein: CSAIPQVGNYGYTF
clone size: NA
V gene: TRBV29-1
J gene: TRBJ1-2
D gene: NA

CDR3 DNA: TGTGCCAGCAGCTTAGGCCAGGGGTCGGACTATGGCTACACCTTC
CDR3 protein: CASSLGQGSDYGYTF
clone size: NA
V gene: TRBV7-9
J gene: TRBJ1-2
D gene: NA

CDR3 DNA: TGCGCCAGCAGCTTTAGCGGGAGTAGGACCGGGGAGCTGTTTTTT
CDR3 protein: CASSFSGSRTGELFF
clone size: NA
V gene: TRBV5-1
J gene: TRBJ2-2
D gene: TRBD2

CDR3 DNA: TGTGCCTGGAGTTCCCAACATGCGGCTGGCTACACCTTC
CDR3 protein: CAWSSQHAAGYTF
clone size: NA
V gene: TRBV30
J gene: TRBJ1-2
D gene: NA

CDR3 DNA: TGTGCCAGCAGCTTAGATCTGTTTGTGGGAGGGAACTACGAGCAGTACTTC
CDR3 protein: CASSLDLFVGGNYEQYF
clone size: NA
V gene: TRBV11-2
J gene: TRBJ2-7
D gene: TRBD2

CDR3 DNA: TGTGCCAGCTCACCCTTTAGGGACACTGAAGCTTTCTTT
CDR3 protein: CASSPFRDTEAFF
clone size: NA
V gene: TRBV18
J gene: TRBJ1-1
D gene: NA

CDR3 DNA: TGCAGCGTTGAAGGTGGGGGAGGTCAGCCCCAGCATTTT
CDR3 protein: CSVEGGGGQPQHF
clone size: NA
V gene: TRBV29-1
J gene: TRBJ1-5
D gene: NA

CDR3 DNA: TGCAGCGGACACGGAGGAAACACCATATATTTT
CDR3 protein: CSGHGGNTIYF
clone size: NA
V gene: TRBV29-1
J gene: TRBJ1-3
D gene: NA

CDR3 DNA: TGTGCCAGCAGCCAAACTAGCGGTCAGCAGCACGAGCAGTACTTC
CDR3 protein: CASSQTSGQQHEQYF
clone size: NA
V gene: TRBV4-2
J gene: TRBJ2-7
D gene: TRBD2

CDR3 DNA: TGCGCCAGCAGCACGGGACAGGGAAACGGCGAGCAGTACTTC
CDR3 protein: CASSTGQGNGEQYF
clone size: NA
V gene: TRBV5-1
J gene: TRBJ2-7
D gene: TRBD1

CDR3 DNA: TGCGCCAGCAGACCTGCTCACAGGGCTGGGGCCAACGTCCTGACTTTC
CDR3 protein: CASRPAHRAGANVLTF
clone size: NA
V gene: TRBV5-1
J gene: TRBJ2-6
D gene: NA

CDR3 DNA: TGCAGCGTTGAGGGGGCAGGTTTCACTGAAGCTTTCTTT
CDR3 protein: CSVEGAGFTEAFF
clone size: NA
V gene: TRBV29-1
J gene: TRBJ1-1
D gene: NA

CDR3 DNA: TGTGCCAGCAGCTTAGAAGGGACAGGGAACACTGAAGCTTTCTTT
CDR3 protein: CASSLEGTGNTEAFF
clone size: NA
V gene: TRBV11-2
J gene: TRBJ1-1
D gene: TRBD1

CDR3 DNA: TGTGCCAGCAGTCTAGCGGGAGAGTCGAACATTCAGTACTTC
CDR3 protein: CASSLAGESNIQYF
clone size: NA
V gene: TRBV25-1
J gene: TRBJ2-4
D gene: TRBD2

CDR3 DNA: TGCGCCAGCAGCCGGGACAGGGATTACAATGAGCAGTTCTTC
CDR3 protein: CASSRDRDYNEQFF
clone size: NA
V gene: TRBV4-3
J gene: TRBJ2-1
D gene: TRBD1

CDR3 DNA: TGTGCCAGCAGCTTGGGTGGCGCGGACGGGGAGCTGTTTTTT
CDR3 protein: CASSLGGADGELFF
clone size: NA
V gene: TRBV5-4
J gene: TRBJ2-2
D gene: NA

CDR3 DNA: TGTGCCAGCAGTTACTACGAGCAGTACTTC
CDR3 protein: CASSYYEQYF
clone size: NA
V gene: TRBV2
J gene: TRBJ2-7
D gene: NA

CDR3 DNA: TGCAGCGTGCAGCTAGCGGGAGAGGGTGAGCAGTACTTC
CDR3 protein: CSVQLAGEGEQYF
clone size: NA
V gene: TRBV29-1
J gene: TRBJ2-7
D gene: TRBD2

CDR3 DNA: TGTGCCAGCAGCTTGGGTTCTAGCGGGAGGGGTGTCTACGAGCAGTACTTC
CDR3 protein: CASSLGSSGRGVYEQYF
clone size: NA
V gene: TRBV5-5
J gene: TRBJ2-7
D gene: TRBD2

CDR3 DNA: TGCAGCGCCAAGACAGCGAACACTGAAGCTTTCTTT
CDR3 protein: CSAKTANTEAFF
clone size: NA
V gene: TRBV29-1
J gene: TRBJ1-1
D gene: NA

CDR3 DNA: TGCGCCAGCAGCTTTGGGGGGGAGACCCAGTACTTC
CDR3 protein: CASSFGGETQYF
clone size: NA
V gene: TRBV5-1
J gene: TRBJ2-5
D gene: NA

CDR3 DNA: TGTGCCAGCAGCTCAGAGGGCCGGGGGTCCTACGAGCAGTACTTC
CDR3 protein: CASSSEGRGSYEQYF
clone size: NA
V gene: TRBV6-1
J gene: TRBJ2-7
D gene: NA

CDR3 DNA: TGTGCCAGCAGGCCCACTCCAGCTGGAGATACGCAGTATTTT
CDR3 protein: CASRPTPAGDTQYF
clone size: NA
V gene: TRBV6-1
J gene: TRBJ2-3
D gene: NA

CDR3 DNA: TGTGCCAGCAGCTTCCTAGCGGGTCACAATGAGCAGTTCTTC
CDR3 protein: CASSFLAGHNEQFF
clone size: NA
V gene: TRBV11-2
J gene: TRBJ2-1
D gene: TRBD2

CDR3 DNA: TGTGCCTGGAGGAGGGAACGAGGCTACACCTTC
CDR3 protein: CAWRRERGYTF
clone size: NA
V gene: TRBV30
J gene: TRBJ1-2
D gene: NA

CDR3 DNA: TGCGCCAGCAGTGGCCAGTCATCGGGGACCCAGTACTTC
CDR3 protein: CASSGQSSGTQYF
clone size: NA
V gene: TRBV10-1
J gene: TRBJ2-5
D gene: NA

CDR3 DNA: TGCAGCGTTCAAGGGGGTGGCGAGACCCAGTACTTC
CDR3 protein: CSVQGGGETQYF
clone size: NA
V gene: TRBV29-1
J gene: TRBJ2-5
D gene: NA

CDR3 DNA: TGTGCCAGTAGTCGACTAGCGGGAGGGTCCTACAATGAGCAGTTCTTC
CDR3 protein: CASSRLAGGSYNEQFF
clone size: NA
V gene: TRBV19
J gene: TRBJ2-1
D gene: TRBD2

CDR3 DNA: TGCGCCAGCAGCGAGGGACAGGGATTCAATGAGCAGTTCTTC
CDR3 protein: CASSEGQGFNEQFF
clone size: NA
V gene: TRBV5-1
J gene: TRBJ2-1
D gene: TRBD1

CDR3 DNA: TGCAGTGCTGGCCAAGGGAATGAGCAGTACTTC
CDR3 protein: CSAGQGNEQYF
clone size: NA
V gene: TRBV20-1
J gene: TRBJ2-7
D gene: NA

CDR3 DNA: TGTGCCAGCAGTTTAGGGGGTGGCGGAACTGAAGCTTTCTTT
CDR3 protein: CASSLGGGGTEAFF
clone size: NA
V gene: TRBV27
J gene: TRBJ1-1
D gene: NA

CDR3 DNA: TGCAGCGTTGGACATTCGGGGAACTATGGCTACACCTTC
CDR3 protein: CSVGHSGNYGYTF
clone size: NA
V gene: TRBV29-1
J gene: TRBJ1-2
D gene: NA

CDR3 DNA: TGTGCCAGCAGCTTAGCCCCAGCCGGACTAGCGGCCTACGAGCAGTACTTC
CDR3 protein: CASSLAPAGLAAYEQYF
clone size: NA
V gene: TRBV7-2
J gene: TRBJ2-7
D gene: TRBD2

CDR3 DNA: TGTGCCAGCAGCTTAGAGCTCGTTGGGCCCGAAGTGAAGACCCAGTACTTC
CDR3 protein: CASSLELVGPEVKTQYF
clone size: NA
V gene: TRBV11-2
J gene: TRBJ2-5
D gene: NA

CDR3 DNA: TGTGCCAGCAGCGTAGCGCCTAGCGGGAGGGAGACCCAGTACTTC
CDR3 protein: CASSVAPSGRETQYF
clone size: NA
V gene: TRBV9
J gene: TRBJ2-5
D gene: TRBD2

CDR3 DNA: TGTGCCAGCGGCAGGGGAGCGGGGAGAGATACGCAGTATTTT
CDR3 protein: CASGRGAGRDTQYF
clone size: NA
V gene: TRBV9
J gene: TRBJ2-3
D gene: NA

CDR3 DNA: TGCAGTGCTAGAGCTGACAATGAGCAGTTCTTC
CDR3 protein: CSARADNEQFF
clone size: NA
V gene: TRBV20-1
J gene: TRBJ2-1
D gene: NA

CDR3 DNA: TGTGCCAGCAGCGCCCTAGCGGGAGGCGATACGCAGTATTTT
CDR3 protein: CASSALAGGDTQYF
clone size: NA
V gene: TRBV9
J gene: TRBJ2-3
D gene: TRBD2